Below, 20 T cell receptor beta chains from the same sample are listed, as sequenced in a study of blood T cell repertoires in COVID-19. Only in-frame clones appear in the TCRdb table, and some are missing; sequencing was by immunoSEQ multiplex PCR. The top ten clones hold approximately 0.81% of a sample with about 120,000 clones, 88% of them seen once. The sample consisted of peripheral blood. The source is a woman aged 50 to 60 with active or convalescent COVID-19.

The CDR3 nucleotides are TGTGCCAGCCTCTGGGGAGGGCCAACGAGGGCCCAGTATTTT. Protein: CASLWGGPTRAQYF. The chain uses TRBV2 and TRBJ2-3; 7 nucleotides line up with TRBD2. CDR1 SNHLY and CDR2 FYNNEI come from the germline V gene. V shed 8 bases and J 12 bases; nucleotides not matched to a gene: 17. The length of the CDR3 is 14 residues.

The chain joins TRBV7-2 to TRBJ2-1, with D unclear. CDR3 length: 14 amino acids. Germline CDR1 SGHTA, CDR2 FQGNSA. Trimming left V 3 bases short and J 2 bases short, with 8 bases between. The CDR3 reads CASSFDTAYNEQFF. Written as DNA, the CDR3 is TGTGCCAGCAGCTTTGACACAGCCTACAATGAGCAGTTCTTC. Full variable domain (rest looked up from reference TRBV7-2 and TRBJ2-1): GAGVSQSPSNKVTEKGKDVELRCDPISGHTALYWYRQSLGQGLEFLIYFQGNSAPDKSGLPSDRFSAERTGGSVSTLTIQRTQQEDSAVYLCASSFDTAYNEQFFGPGTRLTVL.

The chain employs TRBV6-6 and TRBJ2-7; TRBD1 is a possible D gene (6 bases). The CDR3 contains 14 residues. The V end lost 2 bases, the J end lost 3 bases, and 11 bases lay between the germline ends. Per the germline V gene, CDR1 is MNHNY and CDR2 is SVGAGI (reference sequence). CDR3 coding DNA: TGTGCCAGCAGTTACATCAGGGGCCTCTACGAGCAGTACTTC. It is translated as CASSYIRGLYEQYF.

V gene TRBV9 combines with J gene TRBJ2-1; 9 bases fit TRBD2. Per germline, CDR1 SGDLS and CDR2 YYNGEE. The junction had 11 bases not matched to a gene; V was cut back by 3 bases and J by 10 bases. This CDR3 region has 15 residues. The CDR3 loop reads CASSATGTSLGEQFF. CDR3 sequence (DNA): TGTGCCAGCAGCGCAACGGGGACTAGCCTTGGGGAGCAGTTCTTC.

This clone has a handful of counts. The CDR3 protein is CASRPSGVEQFF. In DNA form, the CDR3 reads TGTGCCAGCAGGCCTTCAGGGGTTGAGCAGTTCTTC. The chain is built from TRBV25-1 and TRBJ2-1; weak D call: TRBD1 (6 bases). Germline V CDR1 and CDR2: MGHDK, SYGVNS. The CDR3 spans 12 residues. Deletions cut 6 bases from V and 9 bases from J, with 12 bases between.

The chain is built from TRBV27 and TRBJ1-2, with a tentative D call TRBD1 (6 bases). V was shortened by 4 bases and J by 1 base, with 10 bases between the two germline ends. Germline V gives CDR1 MNHEY, CDR2 SMNVEV (reference sequence). CDR3 size: 14 residues. The CDR3 DNA is TGTGCCAGCAGTTATACAGGGAGTAACTATGGCTACACCTTC. As protein: CASSYTGSNYGYTF.

The genes are TRBV2 and TRBJ1-1; 10 bases are a match to TRBD1. The CDR3 runs 14 residues. CDR1 SNHLY and CDR2 FYNNEI come from the germline V gene. The ends lost 5 bases at V and 1 base at J; junction bases unmatched: 1. The CDR3 protein is CASSWDRGNTEAFF. CDR3 nucleotide sequence: TGTGCCAGCAGTTGGGACAGGGGGAACACTGAAGCTTTCTTT.

The chain joins TRBV19 to TRBJ1-1; D is unresolved. The V gene lost 7 bases and the J gene lost 1 base, with 10 bases spanning the gap. The germline V gene encodes CDR1 LNHDA and CDR2 SQIVND (reference sequence). The CDR3 runs 13 residues. The CDR3, as DNA: TGTGCCAGTATCTCCCGAGGGAACACTGAAGCTTTCTTT. It specifies CASISRGNTEAFF.

This chain links TRBV9 with TRBJ2-4; TRBD1 aligns across 7 bases. Germline trimming cut 3 bases from V and 11 bases from J; bases unmatched to any gene: 11. The V gene's germline CDR1 is SGDLS and CDR2 YYNGEE. The CDR3 runs to 14 residues. The CDR3 is CASSGSTGLAFQYF. The CDR3 coding sequence is TGTGCCAGCAGCGGCTCGACAGGGCTGGCCTTTCAGTACTTC.

The chain recombines TRBV19 with TRBJ2-3, with a weak D call TRBD2 (5 bases). V lost 2 bases to trimming and J lost 3 bases, with 12 bases between them. From germline, CDR1 is LNHDA and CDR2 SQIVND (reference sequence). The CDR3 has 15 residues. CDR3 coding DNA: TGTGCCAGTAGTATATACTTGGGAGTAACAGATACGCAGTATTTT. Residues: CASSIYLGVTDTQYF.

The chain employs TRBV6-6 and TRBJ2-3; 12 bases agree with TRBD2. V gave up 7 bases and J gave up 6 bases; unmatched junction bases: 8. The germline gives CDR1 MNHNY, CDR2 SVGAGI (reference sequence). The CDR3 has 15 residues. This CDR3 reads CASTDGLAGRDTQYF. The CDR3 DNA sequence: TGTGCCAGCACCGATGGACTAGCGGGAAGGGATACGCAGTATTTT.

The rearrangement joins TRBV5-4 to TRBJ2-2; 13 nucleotides match TRBD2. Germline V CDR1 and CDR2: SGHNT, YYREEE (reference sequence). The CDR3 loop spans 17 amino acids. V dropped 4 bases and J dropped 1; count of bases not matched to a gene: 4. The DNA of the CDR3 is TGTGCCAGCAGCAGGGGACTAGCGGGGAGGAACACCGGGGAGCTGTTTTTT. Translated: CASSRGLAGRNTGELFF.

This chain joins TRBV27 and TRBJ2-6; no clear D. The CDR3 spans 14 residues. CDR1 is MNHEY and CDR2 is SMNVEV in the germline V gene (reference sequence). The V end was cut by 5 bases, the J end by 2 bases, with 7 bases between. The CDR3 sequence: CASSEPPGANVLTF. The CDR3 DNA reads as TGTGCCAGCAGTGAGCCTCCTGGGGCCAACGTCCTGACTTTC.

The rearrangement uses TRBV3-1 (or the pseudogene TRBV3-2) and TRBJ2-3, with a weak D call TRBD2 (5 bases). This CDR3 contains 13 residues. Looked up from germline, CDR1 is LGHDT and CDR2 is YNNKEL (reference sequence). V gave up 8 bases and J gave up 4 bases, with 13 bases separating them. CDR3 protein: CASRPARADTQYF. CDR3 nucleotide sequence: TGTGCCAGCCGACCTGCGCGGGCAGATACGCAGTATTTT.

The rearrangement joins TRBV7-9 to TRBJ2-3, with D perhaps matching TRBD2 (6 bases). Germline CDR1 reads SEHNR; CDR2 reads FQNEAQ (reference sequence). The germline V and J ends were trimmed by 5 bases and 0 bases, with 18 bases remaining between them. The CDR3 sequence is 17 residues long. CDR3 in DNA: TGTGCCAGCAGCCGACCGCTTCGCGGGGCTAGCACAGATACGCAGTATTTT. This translates into CASSRPLRGASTDTQYF.

V and J are TRBV6-5 and TRBJ2-3; D gene uncertain. The CDR3 spans 14 residues. The V gene lost 8 bases and the J gene lost 0 bases, with 12 bases spanning the gap. CDR1 and CDR2 from the germline V gene are MNHEY and SVGAGI. The CDR3 protein is CASGLTASTDTQYF. DNA of the CDR3: TGTGCCAGCGGGTTGACTGCCAGCACAGATACGCAGTATTTT.

CDR3 nucleotide sequence: TGTGCCAGTAGCCCGGACTTATCGGGCATTACGCAGTATTTT. This encodes CASSPDLSGITQYF. The V and J genes are TRBV6-5 and TRBJ2-3; D possibly corresponds to TRBD2 (5 bases). CDR3 length: 14 residues. Germline V CDR1 and CDR2: MNHEY, SVGAGI. Trimming stripped 9 bases from V and 8 bases from J, with 21 bases between.

This rearrangement joins TRBV28 to TRBJ1-3; D gene unclear. The V end was cut by 3 bases, the J end by 0 bases, with 6 bases between. Germline V gene lookup returns CDR1 MDHEN and CDR2 SYDVKM. CDR3 length equals 14 residues. The CDR3 DNA reads as TGTGCCAGCAGTTTGACACACTCTGGAAACACCATATATTTT. Translated, it gives CASSLTHSGNTIYF. Combining the CDR3 with reference TRBV28 and TRBJ1-3 gives the whole variable domain DVKVTQSSRYLVKRTGEKVFLECVQDMDHENMFWYRQDPGLGLRLIYFSYDVKMKEKGDIPEGYSVSREKKERFSLILESASTNQTSMYLCASSLTHSGNTIYFGEGSWLTVV.

This chain connects TRBV27 to TRBJ2-5; tentative D call: TRBD1 (6 bases). The V gene's germline CDR1 is MNHEY and CDR2 SMNVEV (reference sequence). Trimming took off 3 bases at V and 4 bases at J, with 15 bases between the two ends. This CDR3 is built from 15 residues. The chain's CDR3 is CASSFSGDPGETQYF. As DNA, the CDR3 is TGTGCCAGCAGTTTCTCAGGGGACCCTGGAGAGACCCAGTACTTC.

This clone has a handful of counts. The chain joins TRBV3-1 (or the pseudogene TRBV3-2) to TRBJ1-5; weak D call: TRBD1 (6 bases). CDR1 is LGHDT and CDR2 is YNNKEL in the germline V gene (reference sequence). Trimming cost V 6 bases and J 5 bases, with 14 bases left between them. CDR3 length equals 14 residues. The CDR3 protein is CASSPRDNYQPQHF. DNA for the CDR3: TGTGCCAGCAGTCCCAGGGACAATTATCAGCCCCAGCATTTT.